This T cell receptor beta chain was captured in a study of T cell changes during pregnancy in multiple sclerosis. This clone was observed a handful of times. Repertoires were generated with immunoSEQ multiplex PCR, while TCRdb's copy carries only in-frame clones and drops some. This table has more than 15,000 clones, 88% appearing once. Per the germline V gene, CDR1 is MNHEY and CDR2 is SVGAGI. The CDR3 sequence is 13 residues long. Trimming shortened V by 6 bases and J by 6 bases, and 14 bases separated the two germline ends. This chain links TRBV6-5 with TRBJ1-2, with D possibly matching TRBD1 (6 bases). The specimen comprised CD4+ T cells from peripheral blood mononuclear cells, sampled in the first trimester of pregnancy. This clonotype was obtained from a female donor in good health, enrolled as a control in a pregnancy study. The CDR3, as DNA: TGTGCCAGCAGGGGGGCAGGGTATCATGGCTACACCTTC. Translation gives CASRGAGYHGYTF.